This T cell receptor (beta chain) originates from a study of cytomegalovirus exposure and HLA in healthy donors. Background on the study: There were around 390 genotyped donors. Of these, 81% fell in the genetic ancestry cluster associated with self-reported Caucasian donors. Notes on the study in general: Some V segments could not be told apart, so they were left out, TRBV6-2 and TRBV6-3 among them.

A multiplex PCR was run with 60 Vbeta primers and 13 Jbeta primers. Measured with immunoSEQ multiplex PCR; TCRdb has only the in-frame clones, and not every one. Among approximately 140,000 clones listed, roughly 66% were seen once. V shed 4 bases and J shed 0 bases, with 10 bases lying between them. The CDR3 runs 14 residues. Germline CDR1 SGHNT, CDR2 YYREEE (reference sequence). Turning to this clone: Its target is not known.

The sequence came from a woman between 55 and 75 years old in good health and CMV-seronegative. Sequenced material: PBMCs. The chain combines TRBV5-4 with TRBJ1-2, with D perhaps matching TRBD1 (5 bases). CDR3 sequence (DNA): TGTGCCAGCAGCCCCGGGGGGTCTAACTATGGCTACACCTTC. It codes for CASSPGGSNYGYTF.